These T cell receptor beta chains were read from a single sample in a study of cytotoxic CD8 clonotypes in ibrutinib-treated CLL. Using immunoSEQ multiplex PCR, the repertoire was profiled, and TCRdb retains in-frame clones only, with some absent. The sample records 150,000 to 200,000 clones, roughly 86% being singletons. This sample comprised PBMCs, obtained after 12 months of ibrutinib treatment. The receptors stem from a human donor with chronic lymphocytic leukemia. Each CDR3 is given without its conserved first and last residue. Size values are once, few and many counts, or a class for expanded clones, and some rows have none.

J gene | V gene | clone size | CDR3 protein
TRBJ2-2 | TRBV5-1 | - | ASSLTTNTGELF
TRBJ2-1 | TRBV29-1 | - | SVVGVAGAPEQF
TRBJ1-5 | TRBV28 | - | ASSPGQGNQPQH
TRBJ1-5 | TRBV28 | - | ASSLFLVRRVLANQPQH
TRBJ2-5 | TRBV7-2 | - | ASSLPGQGTSQY
TRBJ2-2 | TRBV7-2 | few | ASSLFSSGTGELF
TRBJ1-1 | TRBV9 | - | ASSVVVNTEAF
TRBJ2-7 | TRBV9 | - | ASSPPGPAMREQY
TRBJ2-1 | TRBV4-1 | - | ASSQEASGSFNEQF
TRBJ1-6 | TRBV30 | - | AWDTSSYNSPLH
TRBJ2-7 | TRBV9 | - | ASSVYGGPDEQY
TRBJ2-3 | TRBV7-2 | few | ASSRAIGRRKTDTQY
TRBJ1-6 | TRBV14 | - | ASSLGQATYSPLH
TRBJ1-5 | TRBV25-1 | - | ASSENHSNQPQH
TRBJ2-3 | TRBV2 | - | ASSPRGETITDTQY
TRBJ2-7 | TRBV2 | - | ASRTGEGRDYEQY
TRBJ1-2 | TRBV12-2 | - | ASRLGERTGGAYGYT
TRBJ2-5 | TRBV6-1 | - | ASSEGGGPGETQY
TRBJ2-7 | TRBV28 | - | ASSQAGVREQY
TRBJ2-1 | TRBV4-2 | - | ASSPNDRDRYNEQF
TRBJ2-5 | TRBV9 | few | ASSVDPAGGGETQY
TRBJ2-7 | TRBV27 | - | ASSIFPTGYSYEQY
TRBJ1-6 | TRBV2 | - | ASSEETGKVNSPLH
TRBJ1-5 | TRBV5-8 | few | ASSHGDRPNDLNQPQH
TRBJ1-2 | TRBV9 | - | ASSVVGTDVYGYT
TRBJ2-3 | TRBV7-2 | many | ASSLVANTDTQY
TRBJ1-2 | TRBV4-3 | - | ASSANVEGLYGYT
TRBJ2-7 | TRBV28 | few | ASSFSGQGFEQY
TRBJ2-1 | TRBV4-2 | - | ASSAQTSGDYNEQF
TRBJ1-2 | TRBV19 | - | ASSIFPGQHDGYT
TRBJ2-5 | TRBV5-1 | - | ASSPGGGGSQETQY
TRBJ2-5 | TRBV7-8 | once | ASIPYRGLRETQY
TRBJ2-7 | TRBV7-2 | - | ASSLVAGAFYEQY
TRBJ2-7 | TRBV6-1 | once | ASSASSGRAYEQY
TRBJ2-1 | TRBV6-1 | few | ASSERINEQF
TRBJ2-7 | TRBV29-1 | - | SVDPGTTSHEQY
TRBJ2-4 | TRBV13 | - | ASSLEPGSWNIQY
TRBJ2-7 | TRBV27 | - | ASSLSLLSSYEQY
TRBJ2-1 | TRBV27 | - | ASSPWTSGRNNEQF
TRBJ1-5 | TRBV7-2 | few | ASSLYDQPQH
TRBJ2-7 | TRBV7-9 | - | ASSLANLERGLEQY
TRBJ1-6 | TRBV4-1 | - | ASSQLGSSYNSPLH
TRBJ1-1 | TRBV25-1 | - | ASKDRGLETEAF
TRBJ1-1 | TRBV7-2 | - | ASSFGPSLIAF
TRBJ2-1 | TRBV4-3 | - | ASSQGVGNEQF
TRBJ2-5 | TRBV4-3 | - | ASSQEAGRETQY
TRBJ2-1 | TRBV27 | - | ASSLEGNEQF
TRBJ2-4 | TRBV14 | - | ASSQDWTTLGIQY
TRBJ2-7 | TRBV15 | - | ATSSRTGLGYEQY
TRBJ2-5 | TRBV5-1 | - | ASSPSGRFQETQY
TRBJ1-1 | TRBV5-5 | - | ASSRVLNTEAF
TRBJ2-3 | TRBV4-2 | - | ASSQDPSGGVSTDTQY
TRBJ1-5 | TRBV27 | - | PARAAGQGYSNQPQH
TRBJ1-5 | TRBV18 | - | ASQETGNQPQH
TRBJ2-1 | TRBV4-2 | - | ASSQGGSVSYNEQF
TRBJ1-2 | TRBV28 | - | ASSFPPGQGEGYGYT
TRBJ1-1 | TRBV7-2 | many | ASTPSPDRNTEAF
TRBJ2-1 | TRBV6-6 | - | ASRVDLSYNEQF
TRBJ2-7 | TRBV12-2 | once | ASRLILVGLLKTYEQY